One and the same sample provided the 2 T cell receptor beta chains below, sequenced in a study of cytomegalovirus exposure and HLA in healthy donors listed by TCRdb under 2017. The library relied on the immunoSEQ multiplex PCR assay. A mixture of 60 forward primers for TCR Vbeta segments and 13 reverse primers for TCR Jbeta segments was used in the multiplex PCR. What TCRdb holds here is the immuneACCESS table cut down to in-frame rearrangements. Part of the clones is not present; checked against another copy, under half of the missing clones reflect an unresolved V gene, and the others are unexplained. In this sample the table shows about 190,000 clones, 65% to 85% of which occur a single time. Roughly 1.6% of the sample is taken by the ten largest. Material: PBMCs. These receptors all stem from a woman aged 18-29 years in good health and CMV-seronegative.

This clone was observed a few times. The CDR3: CASSLRGGVGETQYF. In nucleotides, the CDR3 is TGTGCCAGCAGCCTTCGGGGTGGGGTAGGGGAGACCCAGTACTTC. The V call is TRBV7-3, the J call TRBJ2-5; perhaps TRBD2 as D (5 bases). The CDR3 is 15 amino acids. Per germline, CDR1 SGHTA and CDR2 FQGTGA. Trimming pared 5 bases from V and 5 bases from J, leaving 18 bases between.

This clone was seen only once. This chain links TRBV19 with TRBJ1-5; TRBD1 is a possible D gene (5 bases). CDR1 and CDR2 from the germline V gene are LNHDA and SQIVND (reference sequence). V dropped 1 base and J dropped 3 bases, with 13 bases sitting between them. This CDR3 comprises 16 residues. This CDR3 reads CASSIGEDTFNQPQHF. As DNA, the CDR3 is TGTGCCAGTAGTATAGGCGAGGACACATTCAATCAGCCCCAGCATTTT.